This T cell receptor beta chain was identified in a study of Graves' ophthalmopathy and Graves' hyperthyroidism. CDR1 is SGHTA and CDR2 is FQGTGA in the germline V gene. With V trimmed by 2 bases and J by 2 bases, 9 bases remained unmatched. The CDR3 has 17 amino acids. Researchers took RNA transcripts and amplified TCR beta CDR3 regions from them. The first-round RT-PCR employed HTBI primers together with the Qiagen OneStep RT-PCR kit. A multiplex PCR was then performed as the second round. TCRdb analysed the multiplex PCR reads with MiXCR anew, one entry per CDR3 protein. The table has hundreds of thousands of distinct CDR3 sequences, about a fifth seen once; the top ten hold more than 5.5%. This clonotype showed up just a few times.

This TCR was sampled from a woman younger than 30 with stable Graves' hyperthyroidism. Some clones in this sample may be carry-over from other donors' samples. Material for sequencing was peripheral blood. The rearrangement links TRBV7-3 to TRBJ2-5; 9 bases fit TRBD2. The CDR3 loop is CASSLGLARGGQETQYF. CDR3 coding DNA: TGTGCCAGCAGCTTAGGACTAGCGAGGGGGGGGCAAGAGACCCAGTACTTC.